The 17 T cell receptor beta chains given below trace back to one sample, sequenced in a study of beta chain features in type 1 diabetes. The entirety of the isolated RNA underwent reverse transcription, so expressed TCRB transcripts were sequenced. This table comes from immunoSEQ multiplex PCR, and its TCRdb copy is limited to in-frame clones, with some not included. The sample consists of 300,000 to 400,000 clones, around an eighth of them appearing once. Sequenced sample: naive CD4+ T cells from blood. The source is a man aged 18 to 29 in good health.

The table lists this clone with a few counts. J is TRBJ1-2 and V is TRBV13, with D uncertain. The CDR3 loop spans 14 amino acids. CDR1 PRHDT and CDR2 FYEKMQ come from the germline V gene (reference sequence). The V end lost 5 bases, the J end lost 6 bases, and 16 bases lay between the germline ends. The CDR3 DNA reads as TGTGCCAGCAGCCCCGGGAGGCCAGTCCATGGCTACACCTTC. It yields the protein CASSPGRPVHGYTF.

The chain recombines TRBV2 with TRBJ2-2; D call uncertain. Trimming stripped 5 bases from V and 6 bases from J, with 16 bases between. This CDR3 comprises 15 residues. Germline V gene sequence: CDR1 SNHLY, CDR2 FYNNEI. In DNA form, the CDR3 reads TGTGCCAGCAGTTCCTTCCAAGCTATAGCCGGGGAGCTGTTTTTT. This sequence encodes CASSSFQAIAGELFF.

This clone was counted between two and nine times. CDR3 region: CASRTGTGDEQYF. The CDR3 nucleotides are TGCGCCAGCAGGACCGGGACAGGCGACGAGCAGTACTTC. J is TRBJ2-7 and V is TRBV5-1, with 8 nucleotides matching TRBD1. The CDR3 has 13 amino acids. Germline V gives CDR1 SGHRS, CDR2 YFSETQ. With 5 bases clipped from V and 5 bases from J, the junction kept 6 bases outside the gene matches.

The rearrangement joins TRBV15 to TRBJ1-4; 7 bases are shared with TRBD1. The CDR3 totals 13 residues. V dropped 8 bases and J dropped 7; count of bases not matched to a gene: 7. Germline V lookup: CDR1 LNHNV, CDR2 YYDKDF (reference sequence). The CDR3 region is CATRQGGGEKLFF. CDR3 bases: TGTGCCACCCGTCAGGGGGGTGGTGAAAAACTGTTTTTT.

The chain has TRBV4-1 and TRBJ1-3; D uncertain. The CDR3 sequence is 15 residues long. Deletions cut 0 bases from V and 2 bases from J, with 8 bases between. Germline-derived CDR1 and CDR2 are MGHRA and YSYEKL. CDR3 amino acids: CASSQDGTTGNTIYF. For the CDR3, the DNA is TGCGCCAGCAGCCAAGATGGAACTACTGGAAACACCATATATTTT.

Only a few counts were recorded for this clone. In DNA form, the CDR3 reads TGTGCCAGCAGTTACGGGCAGGGATCGAATTCACCCCTCCACTTT. Its protein product is CASSYGQGSNSPLHF. The rearrangement uses TRBV6-6 and TRBJ1-6, with a weak D call TRBD1 (5 bases). This CDR3 has 15 amino acids. The V gene's germline CDR1 is MNHNY and CDR2 SVGAGI (reference sequence). The ends were cut back, 2 bases at V and 7 bases at J, with 12 bases in the middle.

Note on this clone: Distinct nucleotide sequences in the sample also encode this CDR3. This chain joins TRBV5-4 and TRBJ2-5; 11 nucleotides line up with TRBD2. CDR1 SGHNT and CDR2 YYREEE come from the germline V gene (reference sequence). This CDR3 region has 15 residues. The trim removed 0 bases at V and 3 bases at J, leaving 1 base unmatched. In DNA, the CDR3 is TGTGCCAGCAGCTTGGGGGGACTAGCGGAAGAGACCCAGTACTTC. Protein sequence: CASSLGGLAEETQYF.

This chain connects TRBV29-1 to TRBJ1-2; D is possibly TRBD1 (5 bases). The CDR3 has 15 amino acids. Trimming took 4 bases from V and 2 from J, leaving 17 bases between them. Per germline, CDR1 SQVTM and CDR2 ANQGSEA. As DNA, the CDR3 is TGCAGCGTTGGTGGGGCTCCAGGGCAGAACTATGGCTACACCTTC. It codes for CSVGGAPGQNYGYTF.

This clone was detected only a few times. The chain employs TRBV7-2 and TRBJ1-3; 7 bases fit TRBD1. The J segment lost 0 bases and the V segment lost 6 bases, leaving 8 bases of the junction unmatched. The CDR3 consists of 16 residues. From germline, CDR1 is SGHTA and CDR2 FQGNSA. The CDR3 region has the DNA TGTGCCAGCAGGGACACCGGGGACAGCTCTGGAAACACCATATATTTT. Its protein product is CASRDTGDSSGNTIYF.

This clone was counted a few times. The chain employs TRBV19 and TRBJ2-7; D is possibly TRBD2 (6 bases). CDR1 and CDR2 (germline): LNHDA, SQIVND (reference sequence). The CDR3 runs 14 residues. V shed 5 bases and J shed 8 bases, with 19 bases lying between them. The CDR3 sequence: CASSPSAGRLKQYF. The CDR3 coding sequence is TGTGCCAGTAGTCCCTCCGCGGGACGGCTAAAGCAGTACTTC.

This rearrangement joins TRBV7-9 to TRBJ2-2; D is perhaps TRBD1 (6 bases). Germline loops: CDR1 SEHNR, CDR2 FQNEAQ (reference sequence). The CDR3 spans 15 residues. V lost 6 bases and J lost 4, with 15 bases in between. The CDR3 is CASSARRGGTGELFF. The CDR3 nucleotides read TGTGCCAGCAGTGCACGCAGGGGCGGCACCGGGGAGCTGTTTTTT.

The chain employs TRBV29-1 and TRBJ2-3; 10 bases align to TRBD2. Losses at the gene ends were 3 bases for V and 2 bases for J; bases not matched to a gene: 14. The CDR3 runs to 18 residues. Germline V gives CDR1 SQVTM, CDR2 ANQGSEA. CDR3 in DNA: TGCAGCGTTGAGAGTAGCGGGGGGACTTCAATACACACAGATACGCAGTATTTT. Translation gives CSVESSGGTSIHTDTQYF.

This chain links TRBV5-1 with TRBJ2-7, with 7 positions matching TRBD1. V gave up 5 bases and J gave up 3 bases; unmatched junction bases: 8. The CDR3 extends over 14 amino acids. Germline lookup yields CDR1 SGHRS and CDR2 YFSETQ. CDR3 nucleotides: TGCGCCAGCAGGGATGATTACAGGGGCTACGAGCAGTACTTC. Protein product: CASRDDYRGYEQYF.

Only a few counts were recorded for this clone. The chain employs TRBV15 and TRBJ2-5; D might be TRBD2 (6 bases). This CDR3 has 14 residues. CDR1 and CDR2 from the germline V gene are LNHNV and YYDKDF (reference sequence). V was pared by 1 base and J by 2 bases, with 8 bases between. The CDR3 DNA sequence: TGTGCCACCAGCAGAGGGAGGGTTCAAGAGACCCAGTACTTC. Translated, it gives CATSRGRVQETQYF.

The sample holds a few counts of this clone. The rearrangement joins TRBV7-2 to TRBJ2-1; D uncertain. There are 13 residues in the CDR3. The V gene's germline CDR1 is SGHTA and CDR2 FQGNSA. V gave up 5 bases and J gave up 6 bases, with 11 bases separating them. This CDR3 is CASSPVVGNEQFF. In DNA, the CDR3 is TGTGCCAGCAGCCCGGTTGTTGGCAATGAGCAGTTCTTC.

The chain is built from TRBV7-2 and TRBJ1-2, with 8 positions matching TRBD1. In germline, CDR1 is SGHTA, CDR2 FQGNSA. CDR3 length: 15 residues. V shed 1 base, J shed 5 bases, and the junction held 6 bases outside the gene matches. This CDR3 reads CASSLVAGGLYGYTF. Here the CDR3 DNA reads TGTGCCAGCAGCTTAGTTGCAGGGGGCTTGTATGGCTACACCTTC.

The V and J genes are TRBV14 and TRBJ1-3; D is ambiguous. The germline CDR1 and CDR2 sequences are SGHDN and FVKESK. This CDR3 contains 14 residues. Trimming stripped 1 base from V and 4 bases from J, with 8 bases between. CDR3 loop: CASSQVRSGNTIYF. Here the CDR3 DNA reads TGTGCCAGCAGCCAAGTTCGGTCCGGAAACACCATATATTTT.